One and the same sample provided the 27 T cell receptor beta chains below, sequenced in a study of T cell responses to AZD1222 COVID-19 vaccine. Some clones are missing from TCRdb's copy, which holds only in-frame ones; the method was immunoSEQ multiplex PCR. Among more than 95,000 clones listed, roughly 85% were seen once. The material was peripheral blood, obtained on day 0 of MenACWY control vaccination. Receptor source: an adult in good health.

This clone appeared a few times. The rearrangement uses TRBV5-1 and TRBJ2-7; a possible D gene is TRBD2 (6 bases). This CDR3 is 15 amino acids long. Deletions cut 1 base from V and 0 bases from J, with 11 bases between. Germline loops: CDR1 SGHRS, CDR2 YFSETQ. As DNA, the CDR3 is TGCGCCAGCAGCTTGATTGCGGGGAGCTCCTACGAGCAGTACTTC. The encoded protein is CASSLIAGSSYEQYF.

V is TRBV19 and J is TRBJ1-1, with D perhaps matching TRBD1 (5 bases). Trimming removed 5 bases at V and 8 bases at J, with 12 bases between. The CDR3 runs to 12 residues. Germline CDR1 and CDR2: LNHDA and SQIVND (reference sequence). The CDR3 loop reads CASSHRGLEAFF. For the CDR3, the DNA is TGTGCCAGTAGTCATCGGGGCCTCGAAGCTTTCTTT.

This clone has just a few counts. This chain uses TRBV18 with TRBJ2-7; a possible D gene is TRBD1 (5 bases). The CDR3 covers 15 residues. Germline CDR1 reads KGHSH; CDR2 reads LQKENI. V was trimmed by 3 bases and J by 4 bases, leaving 16 bases between them. CDR3 sequence reads: CASSPGGQGRYEQYF. DNA of the CDR3: TGTGCCAGCTCACCGGGTGGCCAGGGTCGGTACGAGCAGTACTTC.

About this clone itself: One junction end disagrees with the germline gene, perhaps due to a read error. CDR3 nucleotides: TGTGCCAGCATCGAGAGGTCCTTC. This translates into CASIERSF. The rearrangement uses TRBV12-3 or TRBV12-4 and TRBJ1-2, with no clear D. The CDR3 is 8 residues long.

The chain recombines TRBV6-1 with TRBJ1-4; D not certain. Germline assignment: CDR1 MNHNS and CDR2 SASEGT. Trimming removed 3 bases at V and 4 bases at J, with 9 bases between. The length of the CDR3 is 14 residues. CDR3 DNA sequence: TGTGCCAGCAGTGAGGTCGACCGTAATGAAAAACTGTTTTTT. Its translation: CASSEVDRNEKLFF.

Regarding this clone: The junction does not match germline at one end; this may be a read error. This chain joins TRBV19 and TRBJ2-5; TRBD2 aligns across 9 bases. This CDR3 is built from 15 residues. In germline, CDR1 is LNHDA, CDR2 SQIVND (reference sequence). The CDR3 nucleotides read TGTGCCAGTAGTATACGGCCGCTGGAAGCGGGGGGCTTGAACTTC. Translated, it gives CASSIRPLEAGGLNF.

V is TRBV11-3 and J is TRBJ2-2, with D tentatively TRBD1 (6 bases). This CDR3 contains 16 residues. V lost 0 bases and J 1 base, leaving 9 bases between the germline ends. The germline gives CDR1 SGHNT, CDR2 YENEEA. In DNA, the CDR3 is TGTGCCAGCAGCTTAGACGGACAGCTGAACACCGGGGAGCTGTTTTTT. Protein: CASSLDGQLNTGELFF.

V usage is TRBV10-3 and J usage is TRBJ2-5, with D tentatively TRBD1 (8 bases). Trimming cost V 5 bases and J 0 bases, with 19 bases left between them. This CDR3 spans 17 amino acids. Germline lookup yields CDR1 ENHRY and CDR2 SYGVKD. CDR3 bases: TGTGCCATCAGTCGAGACAGGGGAGGGGGGAACCAAGAGACCCAGTACTTC. Encoded protein: CAISRDRGGGNQETQYF.

This chain uses TRBV25-1 with TRBJ2-3; D ambiguous. Trimming shortened V by 4 bases and J by 2 bases, and 13 bases separated the two germline ends. CDR1 is MGHDK, CDR2 SYGVNS, per germline. The CDR3 has 15 residues. CDR3 in amino acids: CASSGQPGYTDTQYF. The CDR3 coding sequence is TGTGCCAGCAGTGGCCAGCCGGGTTACACAGATACGCAGTATTTT. Using reference TRBV25-1 and TRBJ2-3 for the parts outside the CDR3, the full variable domain is EADIYQTPRYLVIGTGKKITLECSQTMGHDKMYWYQQDPGMELHLIHYSYGVNSTEKGDLSSESTVSRIRTEHFPLTLESARPSHTSQYLCASSGQPGYTDTQYFGPGTRLTVL.

J is TRBJ2-1 and V is TRBV7-9; a possible D gene is TRBD2 (7 bases). This CDR3 is built from 16 residues. Trimming cost V 2 bases and J 6 bases, with 17 bases left between them. CDR1 SEHNR and CDR2 FQNEAQ come from the germline V gene (reference sequence). Here the CDR3 reads CASSLLQGGGSNEQFF. The CDR3, as DNA: TGTGCCAGCAGCTTATTACAGGGCGGGGGAAGCAATGAGCAGTTCTTC.

This clone came up once. CDR3 DNA: TGTGCCAGCAGCGTAGATTGGAGGGGGGCCTACGAGCAGTACTTC. Its translation: CASSVDWRGAYEQYF. J is TRBJ2-7 and V is TRBV9; D tentatively reads TRBD1 or TRBD2 (6 bases each). From germline, CDR1 is SGDLS and CDR2 YYNGEE. V was pared by 0 bases and J by 2 bases, with 12 bases between. The CDR3 consists of 15 residues.

The chain is built from TRBV5-4 and TRBJ2-5; D may be TRBD2 (5 bases). V was pared by 1 base and J by 4 bases, with 11 bases between. CDR1 is SGHNT and CDR2 is YYREEE in the germline V gene (reference sequence). The CDR3 length is 14 residues. The CDR3, as DNA: TGTGCCAGCAGCTTGATCATCGAGGGAGAGACCCAGTACTTC. The encoded protein is CASSLIIEGETQYF.

The chain recombines TRBV5-1 with TRBJ1-3; the match to TRBD1 covers 9 bases. CDR3 length equals 16 residues. Germline values: CDR1 SGHRS, CDR2 YFSETQ. V lost 0 bases and J lost 4; bases outside the gene matches: 5. The CDR3 protein is CASSLVGQGSGNTIYF. For the CDR3, the DNA is TGCGCCAGCAGCTTGGTCGGACAGGGGTCCGGAAACACCATATATTTT. Filled out from reference TRBV5-1 and TRBJ1-3, the complete variable domain reads KAGVTQTPRYLIKTRGQQVTLSCSPISGHRSVSWYQQTPGQGLQFLFEYFSETQRNKGNFPGRFSGRQFSNSRSEMNVSTLELGDSALYLCASSLVGQGSGNTIYFGEGSWLTVV.

The chain recombines TRBV6-2 or TRBV6-3 with TRBJ1-2; D remains unclear. Deletions cut 2 bases from V and 4 bases from J, with 5 bases between. Germline assignment: CDR1 MNHEY and CDR2 SVGEGT. The CDR3 spans 12 residues. Here the CDR3 reads CASSYSLYGYTF. CDR3 bases: TGTGCCAGCAGTTACAGTCTCTATGGCTACACCTTC.

V usage is TRBV6-2 or TRBV6-3 and J usage is TRBJ1-6; D possibly corresponds to TRBD1 (6 bases). The germline V and J ends were trimmed by 5 bases and 7 bases, with 15 bases remaining between them. Germline CDR1 is MNHEY and CDR2 is SVGEGT. The CDR3 length is 15 residues. In DNA, the CDR3 is TGTGCCAGCAGTCCGGGGGGACATACGAATTCACCCCTCCACTTT. Protein product: CASSPGGHTNSPLHF.

V is TRBV19 and J is TRBJ1-4; tentative D call: TRBD1 (6 bases). Trimming cost V 7 bases and J 3 bases, with 12 bases left between them. The germline gives CDR1 LNHDA, CDR2 SQIVND (reference sequence). The CDR3 totals 14 residues. The CDR3 nucleotides are TGTGCCAGTACTCCCAGGGGCCCTAATGAAAAACTGTTTTTT. Translating it yields CASTPRGPNEKLFF. Looking up the rest from reference TRBV19 and TRBJ1-4 gives the full variable domain: DGGITQSPKYLFRKEGQNVTLSCEQNLNHDAMYWYRQDPGQGLRLIYYSQIVNDFQKGDIAEGYSVSREKKESFPLTVTSAQKNPTAFYLCASTPRGPNEKLFFGSGTQLSVL.

This sequence joins TRBV28 and TRBJ1-4; D unresolved. CDR1 is MDHEN and CDR2 is SYDVKM in the germline V gene. The CDR3 spans 16 residues. V gave up 2 bases and J gave up 5 bases, with 15 bases separating them. The CDR3 spells CASSLGFDTFNEKLFF. In nucleotides, the CDR3 is TGTGCCAGCAGTTTAGGGTTTGACACGTTCAATGAAAAACTGTTTTTT.

The chain carries TRBV28 and TRBJ1-1; D is uncertain. Trimming took 0 bases from V and 14 from J, leaving 10 bases between them. Germline-derived CDR1 and CDR2 are MDHEN and SYDVKM. The CDR3 spans 11 residues. CDR3 sequence: CASSLWGPLFF. In DNA form, the CDR3 reads TGTGCCAGCAGTTTATGGGGCCCTCTATTCTTT.

CDR3 in DNA: TGTGCCAGCAGCTTAGGCGGGGGGCCCTACGAGCAGTACTTC. This encodes CASSLGGGPYEQYF. The rearrangement joins TRBV7-2 to TRBJ2-7; the match to TRBD2 covers 8 bases. Per germline, CDR1 SGHTA and CDR2 FQGNSA. The CDR3 consists of 14 residues. The V gene end was trimmed by 1 base and the J gene end by 2 bases; junction bases not matched to a gene: 1.

This chain joins TRBV2 and TRBJ2-7, with D tentatively TRBD1 or TRBD2 (5 bases each). V lost 7 bases to trimming and J lost 1 base, with 11 bases between them. The CDR3 contains 13 residues. In germline, CDR1 is SNHLY, CDR2 FYNNEI. The chain's CDR3 is CASTGTYSYEQYF. CDR3 nucleotide sequence: TGTGCCAGCACCGGGACGTATTCCTACGAGCAGTACTTC.

V is TRBV5-1 and J is TRBJ1-2; D not resolved. CDR3 length: 14 amino acids. CDR1 is SGHRS and CDR2 is YFSETQ in the germline V gene. V dropped 4 bases and J dropped 4 bases, with 14 bases sitting between them. CDR3 region: CASSPSTGFYGYTF. The CDR3 region has the DNA TGCGCCAGCAGCCCTTCAACGGGATTCTATGGCTACACCTTC.

The V call is TRBV6-2 or TRBV6-3, the J call TRBJ2-7; the match to TRBD1 covers 11 bases. The CDR3 covers 15 residues. Trimming took 6 bases from V and 3 from J; bases not matched to a gene: 7. Germline CDR1 MNHEY, CDR2 SVGEGT. As DNA, the CDR3 is TGTGCCAGCAGATACCGGGGACAGGGGGTCTACGAGCAGTACTTC. Translated: CASRYRGQGVYEQYF.

Written as DNA, the CDR3 is TGTGCCAGCAGCACCGGGAATAGCAATCAGCCCCAGCATTTT. Its protein product is CASSTGNSNQPQHF. The rearrangement uses TRBV5-8 and TRBJ1-5; D is unresolved. Germline values: CDR1 SGHTS, CDR2 YDEGEE. The CDR3 extends over 14 amino acids. V was cut by 4 bases and J by 0 bases, with 8 bases left in between.

This sequence joins TRBV11-2 and TRBJ2-5, with D possibly matching TRBD1 (5 bases). Per the germline V gene, CDR1 is SGHAT and CDR2 is FQNNGV. V gave up 2 bases and J gave up 6 bases, with 10 bases separating them. The CDR3 covers 13 residues. The CDR3 DNA is TGTGCCAGCAGCTTATTGGGGCCCCAGACCCAGTACTTC. This codes for CASSLLGPQTQYF.

The V call is TRBV6-5, the J call TRBJ1-2; 9 bases map to TRBD1. The V segment lost 0 bases and the J segment 3 bases; nucleotides outside the gene matches: 5. Germline values: CDR1 MNHEY, CDR2 SVGAGI. The CDR3 runs to 16 residues. DNA for the CDR3: TGTGCCAGCAGTTACTCCTACACAGGGGGCTACTATGGCTACACCTTC. It codes for CASSYSYTGGYYGYTF.

The V and J genes are TRBV19 and TRBJ2-7, with 9 bases that match TRBD1. Trimming removed 5 bases from V and 3 bases from J; junction bases left unmatched: 5. This CDR3 contains 14 residues. Germline V gives CDR1 LNHDA, CDR2 SQIVND (reference sequence). CDR3 sequence reads: CASSLRQGGYEQYF. The CDR3 region has the DNA TGTGCCAGTAGTTTGAGACAGGGGGGCTACGAGCAGTACTTC. Combining the CDR3 with reference TRBV19 and TRBJ2-7 gives the whole variable domain DGGITQSPKYLFRKEGQNVTLSCEQNLNHDAMYWYRQDPGQGLRLIYYSQIVNDFQKGDIAEGYSVSREKKESFPLTVTSAQKNPTAFYLCASSLRQGGYEQYFGPGTRLTVT.

Here the CDR3 reads CASSPGGSLPYEQYF. The CDR3 region has the DNA TGTGCCAGCAGCCCCGGAGGGTCTCTCCCCTACGAGCAGTACTTC. The rearrangement uses TRBV7-8 and TRBJ2-7, with a possible D match to TRBD2 (6 bases). Germline V gene data show CDR1 as SGHVS and CDR2 as FQNEAQ. This CDR3 region has 15 residues. Between the trimmed V and J ends, which lost 5 bases and 2 bases, there was a span of 16 bases.